One sample yielded the 7 T cell receptor beta chains listed below, sequenced in a study of early T cells in non-severe SARS-CoV-2 infection. MiXCR, run by TCRdb on the 5' RACE reads, gives a single entry per CDR3 protein. The sample lists about 89,000 distinct CDR3 sequences; roughly 14% were seen once. Sequencing used whole blood. Receptors were obtained from an adult who was a healthcare worker with PCR-confirmed SARS-CoV-2 infection or an uninfected control (not recorded which).

This clonotype was seen only a few times. This chain connects TRBV7-3 to TRBJ2-5; 10 positions agree with TRBD2. This CDR3 region has 16 residues. Germline trimming cut 5 bases from V and 1 base from J; bases unmatched to any gene: 7. Germline V gene sequence: CDR1 SGHTA, CDR2 FQGTGA. DNA for the CDR3: TGTGCCAGCAGCCTTGCTAGCGGGGGAACCCAAGAGACCCAGTACTTC. This encodes CASSLASGGTQETQYF.

The table lists this clonotype with a count of one. The chain combines TRBV7-9 with TRBJ2-1; TRBD2 matches 13 bases. The CDR3 runs 16 residues. Unmatched junction bases numbered 5, after V lost 4 bases and J lost 5 bases. Germline V CDR1 and CDR2: SEHNR, FQNEAQ (reference sequence). The CDR3 bases are TGTGCCAGCAGCTCCCGGACTAGCGGGGGTCACAATGAGCAGTTCTTC. This gives the protein CASSSRTSGGHNEQFF.

The gene calls are TRBV10-1 and TRBJ2-5; 12 bases line up with TRBD2. The CDR3 loop spans 15 amino acids. Trimming cost V 0 bases and J 7 bases; bases outside gene matches: 3. Germline CDR1 WNHNN, CDR2 SYGVQD (reference sequence). CDR3 protein: CASSESTSGGGTQYF. The DNA of the CDR3 is TGCGCCAGCAGTGAGTCGACTAGCGGGGGAGGGACCCAGTACTTC.

This clonotype was detected a few times. The chain recombines TRBV9 with TRBJ2-5, with D possibly called TRBD1 or TRBD2 (5 bases each). V was shortened by 5 bases and J by 2 bases, with 13 bases between the two germline ends. The CDR3 runs 14 residues. Per germline, CDR1 SGDLS and CDR2 YYNGEE. The CDR3: CASSAGAGQETQYF. As DNA, the CDR3 is TGTGCCAGCAGTGCCGGGGCAGGGCAAGAGACCCAGTACTTC.

Only a few counts were recorded for this clonotype. This chain uses TRBV11-2 with TRBJ1-1; 7 bases are shared with TRBD1. The V and J ends lost 5 bases and 5 bases, in that order; junction bases with no gene match: 11. The CDR3 has 15 amino acids. Germline V lookup: CDR1 SGHAT, CDR2 FQNNGV. Here the CDR3 DNA reads TGTGCCAGCAGCCACGACAGGGTGAGAAAAACTGAAGCTTTCTTT. This translates into CASSHDRVRKTEAFF. Full variable domain (missing parts from reference TRBV11-2 and TRBJ1-1): EAGVAQSPRYKIIEKRQSVAFWCNPISGHATLYWYQQILGQGPKLLIQFQNNGVVDDSQLPKDRFSAERLKGVDSTLKIQPAKLEDSAVYLCASSHDRVRKTEAFFGQGTRLTVV.

This clonotype was counted between two and nine times. The gene calls are TRBV11-2 and TRBJ1-3; D gene unclear. V lost 4 bases and J lost 0, with 19 bases in between. The germline CDR1 and CDR2 sequences are SGHAT and FQNNGV. This CDR3 is 18 amino acids long. The CDR3 is CASSSTMTAGSSGNTIYF. CDR3 DNA: TGTGCCAGCAGCTCCACAATGACGGCTGGAAGCTCTGGAAACACCATATATTTT.

The J gene is TRBJ2-3, the V gene TRBV7-2; no firm D call. Germline V lookup: CDR1 SGHTA, CDR2 FQGNSA. Between the trimmed V and J ends, which lost 2 bases and 3 bases, there was a span of 6 bases. The CDR3 length is 13 residues. The CDR3 reads CASSLQATDTQYF. DNA of the CDR3: TGTGCCAGCAGCTTACAAGCGACAGATACGCAGTATTTT.